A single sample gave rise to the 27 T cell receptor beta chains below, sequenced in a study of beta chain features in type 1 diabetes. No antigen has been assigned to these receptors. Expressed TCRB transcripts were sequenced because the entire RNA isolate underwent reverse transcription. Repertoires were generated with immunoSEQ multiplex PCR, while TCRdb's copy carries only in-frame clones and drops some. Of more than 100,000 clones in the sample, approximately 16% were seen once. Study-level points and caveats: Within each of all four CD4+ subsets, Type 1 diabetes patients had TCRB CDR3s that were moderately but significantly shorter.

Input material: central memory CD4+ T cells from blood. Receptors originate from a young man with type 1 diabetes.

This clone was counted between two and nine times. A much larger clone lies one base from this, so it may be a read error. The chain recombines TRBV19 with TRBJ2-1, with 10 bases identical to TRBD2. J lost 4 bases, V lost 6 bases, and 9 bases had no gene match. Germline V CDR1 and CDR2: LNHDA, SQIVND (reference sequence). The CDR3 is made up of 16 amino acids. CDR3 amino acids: CASRKSGGAEYNEQFF. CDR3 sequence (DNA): TGTGCCAGTAGGAAAAGCGGGGGGGCCGAATACAATGAGCAGTTCTTC.

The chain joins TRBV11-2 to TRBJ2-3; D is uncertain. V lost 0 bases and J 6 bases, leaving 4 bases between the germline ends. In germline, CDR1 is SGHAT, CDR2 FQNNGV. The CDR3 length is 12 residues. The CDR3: CASSLDTDTQYF. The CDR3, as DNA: TGTGCCAGCAGCTTAGACACGGATACGCAGTATTTT.

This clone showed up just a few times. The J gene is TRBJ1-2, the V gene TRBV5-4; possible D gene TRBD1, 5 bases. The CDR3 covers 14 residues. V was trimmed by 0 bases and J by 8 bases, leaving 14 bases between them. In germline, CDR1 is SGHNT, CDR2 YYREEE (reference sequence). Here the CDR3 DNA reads TGTGCCAGCAGCTTGGATCAGGGTCCAGGAGGCTACACCTTC. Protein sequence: CASSLDQGPGGYTF.

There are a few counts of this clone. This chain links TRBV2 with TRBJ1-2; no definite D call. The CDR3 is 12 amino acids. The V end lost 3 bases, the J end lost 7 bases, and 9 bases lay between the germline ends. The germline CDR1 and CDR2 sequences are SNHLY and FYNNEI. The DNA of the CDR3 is TGTGCCAGCAGTGAGGATGGAGTTGGCTACACCTTC. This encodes CASSEDGVGYTF.

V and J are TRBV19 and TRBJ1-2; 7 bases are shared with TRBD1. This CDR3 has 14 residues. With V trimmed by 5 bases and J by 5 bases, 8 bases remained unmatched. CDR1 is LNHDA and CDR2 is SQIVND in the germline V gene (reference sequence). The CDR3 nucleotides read TGTGCCAGTAGTCGATGGGACAGAGATTATGGCTACACCTTC. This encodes CASSRWDRDYGYTF.

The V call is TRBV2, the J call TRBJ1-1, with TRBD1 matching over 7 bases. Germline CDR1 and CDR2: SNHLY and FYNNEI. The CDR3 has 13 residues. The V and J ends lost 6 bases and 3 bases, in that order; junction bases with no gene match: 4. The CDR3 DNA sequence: TGTGCCAGCAGAGCCACAGGGGACACTGAAGCTTTCTTT. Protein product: CASRATGDTEAFF.

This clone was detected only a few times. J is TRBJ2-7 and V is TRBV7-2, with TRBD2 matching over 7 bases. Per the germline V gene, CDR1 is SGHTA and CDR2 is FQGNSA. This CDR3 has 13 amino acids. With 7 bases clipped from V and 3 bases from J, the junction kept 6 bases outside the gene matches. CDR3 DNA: TGTGCCAGCACCCGGGACTATTACTACGAGCAGTACTTC. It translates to CASTRDYYYEQYF.

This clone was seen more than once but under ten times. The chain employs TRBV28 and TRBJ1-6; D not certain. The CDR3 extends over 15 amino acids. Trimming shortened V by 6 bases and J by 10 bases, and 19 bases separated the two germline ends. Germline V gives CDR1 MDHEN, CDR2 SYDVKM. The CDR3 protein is CASSLPRANGSPLHF. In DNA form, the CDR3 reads TGTGCCAGCAGCCTTCCGCGGGCCAATGGGTCACCCCTCCACTTT. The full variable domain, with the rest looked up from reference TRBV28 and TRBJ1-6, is DVKVTQSSRYLVKRTGEKVFLECVQDMDHENMFWYRQDPGLGLRLIYFSYDVKMKEKGDIPEGYSVSREKKERFSLILESASTNQTSMYLCASSLPRANGSPLHFGNGTRLTVT.

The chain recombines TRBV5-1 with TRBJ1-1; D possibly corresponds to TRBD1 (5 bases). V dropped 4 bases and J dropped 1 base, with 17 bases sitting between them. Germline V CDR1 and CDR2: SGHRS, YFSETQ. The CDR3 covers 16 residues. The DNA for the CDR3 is TGCGCCAGCAGCATTCTACCCGGGACGGCGAACACTGAAGCTTTCTTT. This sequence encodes CASSILPGTANTEAFF.

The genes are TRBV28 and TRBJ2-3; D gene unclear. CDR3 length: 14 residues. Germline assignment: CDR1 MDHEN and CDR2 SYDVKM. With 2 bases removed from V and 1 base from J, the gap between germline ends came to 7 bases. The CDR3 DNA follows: TGTGCCAGCAGTTTAGTCGGACGCACAGATACGCAGTATTTT. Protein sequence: CASSLVGRTDTQYF.

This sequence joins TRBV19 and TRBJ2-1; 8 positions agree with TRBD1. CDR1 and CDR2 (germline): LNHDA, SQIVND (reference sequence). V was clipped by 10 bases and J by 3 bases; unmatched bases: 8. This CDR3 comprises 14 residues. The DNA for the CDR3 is TGTGCCACCGGACAGGGACTGATCTACAATGAGCAGTTCTTC. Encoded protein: CATGQGLIYNEQFF.

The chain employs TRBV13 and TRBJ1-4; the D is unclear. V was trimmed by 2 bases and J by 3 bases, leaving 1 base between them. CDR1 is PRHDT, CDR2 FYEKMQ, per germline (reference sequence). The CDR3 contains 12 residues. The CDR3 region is CASSLPNEKLFF. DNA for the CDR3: TGTGCCAGCAGCTTACCTAATGAAAAACTGTTTTTT.

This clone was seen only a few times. CDR3 loop: CASSLRWDRREYF. As DNA, the CDR3 is TGTGCCAGCAGCTTAAGATGGGACAGAAGGGAGTATTTT. The chain has TRBV7-2 and TRBJ2-3, with 7 nucleotides matching TRBD1. The germline V gene encodes CDR1 SGHTA and CDR2 FQGNSA. J was trimmed by 13 bases and V by 2 bases; bases with no gene match: 9. This CDR3 has 13 amino acids.

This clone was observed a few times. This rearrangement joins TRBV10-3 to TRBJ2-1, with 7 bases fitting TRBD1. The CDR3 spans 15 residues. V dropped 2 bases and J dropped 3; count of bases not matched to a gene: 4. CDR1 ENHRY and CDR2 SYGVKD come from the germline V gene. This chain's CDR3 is CAISEGTVGYNEQFF. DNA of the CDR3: TGTGCCATCAGTGAGGGGACAGTGGGCTACAATGAGCAGTTCTTC.

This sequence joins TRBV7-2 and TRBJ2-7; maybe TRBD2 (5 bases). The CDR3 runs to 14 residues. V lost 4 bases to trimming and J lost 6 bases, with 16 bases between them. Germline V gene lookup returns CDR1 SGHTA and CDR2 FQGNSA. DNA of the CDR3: TGTGCCAGCAGCTCGCCCAGCGGCTCCGTCGAGCAGTACTTC. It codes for CASSSPSGSVEQYF.

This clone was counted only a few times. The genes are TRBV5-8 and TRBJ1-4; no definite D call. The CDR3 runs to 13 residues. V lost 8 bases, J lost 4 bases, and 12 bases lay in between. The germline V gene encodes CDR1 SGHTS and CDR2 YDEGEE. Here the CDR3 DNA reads TGTGCCAGTTCTGACGGACTTAATGAAAAACTGTTTTTT. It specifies CASSDGLNEKLFF.

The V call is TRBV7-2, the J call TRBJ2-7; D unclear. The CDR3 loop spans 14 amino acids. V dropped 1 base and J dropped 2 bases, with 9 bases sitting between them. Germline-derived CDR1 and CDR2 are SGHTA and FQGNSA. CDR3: CASSLGAETYEQYF. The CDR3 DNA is TGTGCCAGCAGCTTAGGGGCTGAGACCTACGAGCAGTACTTC.

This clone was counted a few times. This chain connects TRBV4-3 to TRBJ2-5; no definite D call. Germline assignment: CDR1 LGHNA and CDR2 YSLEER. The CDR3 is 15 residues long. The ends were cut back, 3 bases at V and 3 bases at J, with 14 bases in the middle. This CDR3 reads CASSQNAGGKETQYF. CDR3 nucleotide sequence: TGCGCCAGCAGCCAGAACGCCGGTGGTAAAGAGACCCAGTACTTC.

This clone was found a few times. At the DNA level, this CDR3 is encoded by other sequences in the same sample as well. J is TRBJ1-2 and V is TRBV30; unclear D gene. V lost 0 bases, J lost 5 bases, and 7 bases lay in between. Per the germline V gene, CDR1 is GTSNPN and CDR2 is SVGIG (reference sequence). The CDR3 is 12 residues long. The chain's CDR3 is CAWSVGGYGYTF. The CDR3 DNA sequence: TGTGCCTGGAGTGTAGGAGGGTATGGCTACACCTTC.

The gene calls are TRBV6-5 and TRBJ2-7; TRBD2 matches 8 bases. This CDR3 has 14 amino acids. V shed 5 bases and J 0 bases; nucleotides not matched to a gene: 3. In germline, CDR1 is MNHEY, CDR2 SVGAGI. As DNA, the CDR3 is TGTGCCAGCAGTACTAGCGGATTCTCCTACGAGCAGTACTTC. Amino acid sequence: CASSTSGFSYEQYF.

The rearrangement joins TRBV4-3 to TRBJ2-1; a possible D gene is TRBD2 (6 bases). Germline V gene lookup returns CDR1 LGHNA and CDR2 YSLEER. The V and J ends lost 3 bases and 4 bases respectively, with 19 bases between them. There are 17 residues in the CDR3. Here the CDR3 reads CASSHRAGNHLYNEQFF. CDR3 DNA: TGCGCCAGCAGCCATAGGGCGGGGAACCACCTGTACAATGAGCAGTTCTTC.

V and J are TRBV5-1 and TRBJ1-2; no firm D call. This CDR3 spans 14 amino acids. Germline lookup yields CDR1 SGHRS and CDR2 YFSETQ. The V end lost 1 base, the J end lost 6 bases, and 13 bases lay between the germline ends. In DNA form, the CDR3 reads TGCGCCAGCAGCTTGTCAAACTCGGTGGATGGCTACACCTTC. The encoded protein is CASSLSNSVDGYTF.

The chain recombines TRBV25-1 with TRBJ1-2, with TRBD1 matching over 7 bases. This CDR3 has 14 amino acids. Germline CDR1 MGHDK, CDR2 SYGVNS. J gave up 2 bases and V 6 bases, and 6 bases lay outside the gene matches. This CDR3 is CASSRTGLNYGYTF. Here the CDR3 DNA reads TGTGCCAGCAGCCGGACAGGCTTAAACTATGGCTACACCTTC.

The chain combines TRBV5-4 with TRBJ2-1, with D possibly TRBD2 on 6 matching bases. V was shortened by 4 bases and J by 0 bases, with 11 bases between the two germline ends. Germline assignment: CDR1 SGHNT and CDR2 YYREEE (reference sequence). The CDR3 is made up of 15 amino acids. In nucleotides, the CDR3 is TGTGCCAGCAGCCCGGAGGGTAGCTCCTACAATGAGCAGTTCTTC. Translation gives CASSPEGSSYNEQFF. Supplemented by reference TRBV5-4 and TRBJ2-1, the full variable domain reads ETGVTQSPTHLIKTRGQQVTLRCSSQSGHNTVSWYQQALGQGPQFIFQYYREEENGRGNFPPRFSGLQFPNYSSELNVNALELDDSALYLCASSPEGSSYNEQFFGPGTRLTVL.

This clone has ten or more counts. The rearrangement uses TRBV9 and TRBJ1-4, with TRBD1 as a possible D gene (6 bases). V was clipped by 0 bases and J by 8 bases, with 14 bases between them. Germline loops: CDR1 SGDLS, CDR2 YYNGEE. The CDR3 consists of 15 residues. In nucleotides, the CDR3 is TGTGCCAGCAGCGTAGGGGATCCAGGGGAGGAAAAACTGTTTTTT. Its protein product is CASSVGDPGEEKLFF.

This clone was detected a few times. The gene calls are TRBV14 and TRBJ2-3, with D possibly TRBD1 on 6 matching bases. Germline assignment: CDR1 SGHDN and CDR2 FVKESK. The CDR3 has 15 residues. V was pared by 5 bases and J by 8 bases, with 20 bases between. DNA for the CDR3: TGTGCCAGCAGCACCCGGGACAACGTAATTCGTACGCAGTATTTT. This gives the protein CASSTRDNVIRTQYF. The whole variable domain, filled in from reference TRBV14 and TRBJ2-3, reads EAGVTQFPSHSVIEKGQTVTLRCDPISGHDNLYWYRRVMGKEIKFLLHFVKESKQDESGMPNNRFLAERTGGTYSTLKVQPAELEDSGVYFCASSTRDNVIRTQYFGPGTRLTVL.

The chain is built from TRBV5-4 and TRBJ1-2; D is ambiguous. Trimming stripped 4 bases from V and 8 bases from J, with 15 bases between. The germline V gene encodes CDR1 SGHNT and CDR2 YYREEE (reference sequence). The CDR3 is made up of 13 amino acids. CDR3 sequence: CASSRNPGRGYTF. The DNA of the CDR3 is TGTGCCAGCAGCCGTAATCCCGGCCGCGGCTACACCTTC.